The 13 T cell receptor beta chains listed next were all sequenced from one sample in a study of cytomegalovirus exposure and HLA in healthy donors. Assay used: immunoSEQ multiplex PCR; TCRdb lists only in-frame clones, some missing. The repertoire holds about 360,000 clones, with about nine tenths as singletons. Source material: PBMCs. The receptors were gathered from a young woman in good health and CMV-seronegative.

In its sample, this clone was seen once. The V call is TRBV27, the J call TRBJ2-7; the D gene is possibly TRBD1 (6 bases). CDR1 is MNHEY, CDR2 SMNVEV, per germline (reference sequence). V dropped 5 bases and J dropped 7 bases, with 18 bases sitting between them. The CDR3 contains 14 residues. CDR3 sequence: CASSPWTAPKEQYF. The CDR3 DNA reads as TGTGCCAGCAGTCCATGGACAGCGCCCAAGGAGCAGTACTTC.

This clone was picked up one time. The chain uses TRBV11-2 and TRBJ2-1, with D possibly being TRBD2 (6 bases). CDR1 and CDR2 (germline): SGHAT, FQNNGV. V lost 5 bases and J lost 3, with 20 bases in between. This CDR3 region has 17 residues. CDR3 in DNA: TGTGCCAGCAGCGAACAGGTAGGGGCGGGGATCTACAATGAGCAGTTCTTC. This translates into CASSEQVGAGIYNEQFF. The variable domain in full, with the rest retrieved from reference TRBV11-2 and TRBJ2-1, is EAGVAQSPRYKIIEKRQSVAFWCNPISGHATLYWYQQILGQGPKLLIQFQNNGVVDDSQLPKDRFSAERLKGVDSTLKIQPAKLEDSAVYLCASSEQVGAGIYNEQFFGPGTRLTVL.

The chain joins TRBV10-3 to TRBJ1-2; 9 nucleotides align to TRBD1. The CDR3 has 15 residues. V dropped 2 bases and J dropped 4; count of bases not matched to a gene: 5. Germline CDR1 ENHRY, CDR2 SYGVKD. This CDR3 reads CAISEGDRAAYGYTF. As DNA, the CDR3 is TGTGCCATCAGTGAGGGGGACAGGGCGGCCTATGGCTACACCTTC.

The CDR3 bases are TGCGCCAGCAGCTTGGAAGGGACTAGCGGGGGCCGTTACGAGCAGTACTTC. It translates to CASSLEGTSGGRYEQYF. The chain carries TRBV5-1 and TRBJ2-7, with TRBD2 identical over 14 bases. Germline assignment: CDR1 SGHRS and CDR2 YFSETQ. V lost 0 bases, J lost 4 bases, and 6 bases stayed unmatched. The CDR3 length is 17 residues.

This chain connects TRBV28 to TRBJ2-5; tentative D call: TRBD2 (5 bases). CDR3 length: 15 residues. Germline CDR1 MDHEN, CDR2 SYDVKM. Trimming took off 5 bases at V and 2 bases at J, with 15 bases between the two ends. The CDR3 nucleotides read TGTGCCAGCAGTCCCGTCCCCACTAGTCAAGAGACCCAGTACTTC. Amino acids: CASSPVPTSQETQYF.

The chain uses TRBV9 and TRBJ2-5; D is uncertain. The CDR3 is 13 residues long. Trimming took off 0 bases at V and 5 bases at J, with 8 bases between the two ends. Germline values: CDR1 SGDLS, CDR2 YYNGEE. As DNA, the CDR3 is TGTGCCAGCAGCGTAGAAGCATCGGAGACCCAGTACTTC. As protein: CASSVEASETQYF.

The chain uses TRBV5-1 and TRBJ2-7, with 7 bases that match TRBD2. CDR3 length: 17 residues. Germline assignment: CDR1 SGHRS and CDR2 YFSETQ. The junction had 21 bases not matched to a gene; V was cut back by 5 bases and J by 7 bases. The CDR3, as DNA: TGCGCCAGCAGAGGCGGGGGAACCCCGACCCGAGCGGGGGAGCAGTACTTC. This sequence encodes CASRGGGTPTRAGEQYF.

The chain joins TRBV7-9 to TRBJ2-1, with TRBD2 identical over 12 bases. The CDR3 has 16 residues. V shed 5 bases, J shed 4 bases, and the junction held 6 bases outside the gene matches. Germline-derived CDR1 and CDR2 are SEHNR and FQNEAQ (reference sequence). DNA of the CDR3: TGTGCCAGCAGCACGCGACTAGCGGGAGAGTACAATGAGCAGTTCTTC. Amino acids: CASSTRLAGEYNEQFF. Together with reference TRBV7-9 and TRBJ2-1, the CDR3 gives the full variable domain: DTGVSQNPRHKITKRGQNVTFRCDPISEHNRLYWYRQTLGQGPEFLTYFQNEAQLEKSRLLSDRFSAERPKGSFSTLEIQRTEQGDSAMYLCASSTRLAGEYNEQFFGPGTRLTVL.

V gene TRBV27 combines with J gene TRBJ1-1, with D uncertain. Germline loops: CDR1 MNHEY, CDR2 SMNVEV (reference sequence). Trimming stripped 7 bases from V and 0 bases from J, with 21 bases between. This CDR3 is 17 amino acids long. The CDR3 DNA sequence: TGTGCCAGCAAATCTCCGACGGCTGTAACTATGAACACTGAAGCTTTCTTT. Its translation is CASKSPTAVTMNTEAFF.

The rearrangement joins TRBV5-4 to TRBJ1-1; 9 bases agree with TRBD1. Trimming at V came to 4 bases and at J to 9 bases, leaving 13 bases not matched to a gene. The CDR3 spans 15 residues. Per the germline V gene, CDR1 is SGHNT and CDR2 is YYREEE (reference sequence). The CDR3 nucleotides are TGTGCCAGCAGCCCCTACGACAGGGGGATGTCTAAAGCTTTCTTT. Translating gives CASSPYDRGMSKAFF.

The rearrangement uses TRBV28 and TRBJ2-3; maybe TRBD2 (6 bases). CDR1 and CDR2 (germline): MDHEN, SYDVKM. With 8 bases removed from V and 2 bases from J, the gap between germline ends came to 20 bases. The CDR3 extends over 16 amino acids. CDR3 nucleotides: TGTGCCAGCGGAGATGGCGGGGCGGGGCCCACAGATACGCAGTATTTT. Residues: CASGDGGAGPTDTQYF.

This rearrangement joins TRBV7-2 to TRBJ2-2; D is ambiguous. Germline lookup yields CDR1 SGHTA and CDR2 FQGNSA. The CDR3 consists of 14 residues. V lost 7 bases to trimming and J lost 0 bases, with 9 bases between them. The chain's CDR3 is CASKGDSNTGELFF. CDR3 sequence (DNA): TGTGCCAGCAAAGGTGACTCGAACACCGGGGAGCTGTTTTTT. The full variable domain, its missing parts supplied by reference TRBV7-2 and TRBJ2-2, is GAGVSQSPSNKVTEKGKDVELRCDPISGHTALYWYRQSLGQGLEFLIYFQGNSAPDKSGLPSDRFSAERTGGSVSTLTIQRTQQEDSAVYLCASKGDSNTGELFFGEGSRLTVL.

The chain employs TRBV28 and TRBJ2-1, with TRBD2 identical over 14 bases. CDR3 length: 15 residues. After removal of 6 bases from V and 9 bases from J, the junction contained 7 bases not matched to a gene. Germline CDR1 reads MDHEN; CDR2 reads SYDVKM. The CDR3 protein is CASRETSGGAVEQFF. CDR3 nucleotide sequence: TGTGCCAGCAGGGAGACTAGCGGGGGGGCGGTTGAGCAGTTCTTC. Using reference TRBV28 and TRBJ2-1 for the parts outside the CDR3, the full variable domain is DVKVTQSSRYLVKRTGEKVFLECVQDMDHENMFWYRQDPGLGLRLIYFSYDVKMKEKGDIPEGYSVSREKKERFSLILESASTNQTSMYLCASRETSGGAVEQFFGPGTRLTVL.